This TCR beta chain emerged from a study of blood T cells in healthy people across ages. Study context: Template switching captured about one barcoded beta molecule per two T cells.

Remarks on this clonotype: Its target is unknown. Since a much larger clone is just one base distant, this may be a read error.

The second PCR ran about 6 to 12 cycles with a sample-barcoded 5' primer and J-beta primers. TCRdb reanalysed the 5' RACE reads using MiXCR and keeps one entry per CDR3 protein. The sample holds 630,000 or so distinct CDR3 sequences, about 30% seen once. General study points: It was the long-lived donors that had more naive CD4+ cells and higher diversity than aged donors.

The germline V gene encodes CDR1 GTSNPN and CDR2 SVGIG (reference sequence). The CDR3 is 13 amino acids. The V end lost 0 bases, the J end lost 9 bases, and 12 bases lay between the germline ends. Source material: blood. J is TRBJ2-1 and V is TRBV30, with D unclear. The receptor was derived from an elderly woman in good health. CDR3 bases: TGTGCCTGGAGTGTACTGGTGTCAGCTGAGCAGTTCTTC. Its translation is CAWSVLVSAEQFF.